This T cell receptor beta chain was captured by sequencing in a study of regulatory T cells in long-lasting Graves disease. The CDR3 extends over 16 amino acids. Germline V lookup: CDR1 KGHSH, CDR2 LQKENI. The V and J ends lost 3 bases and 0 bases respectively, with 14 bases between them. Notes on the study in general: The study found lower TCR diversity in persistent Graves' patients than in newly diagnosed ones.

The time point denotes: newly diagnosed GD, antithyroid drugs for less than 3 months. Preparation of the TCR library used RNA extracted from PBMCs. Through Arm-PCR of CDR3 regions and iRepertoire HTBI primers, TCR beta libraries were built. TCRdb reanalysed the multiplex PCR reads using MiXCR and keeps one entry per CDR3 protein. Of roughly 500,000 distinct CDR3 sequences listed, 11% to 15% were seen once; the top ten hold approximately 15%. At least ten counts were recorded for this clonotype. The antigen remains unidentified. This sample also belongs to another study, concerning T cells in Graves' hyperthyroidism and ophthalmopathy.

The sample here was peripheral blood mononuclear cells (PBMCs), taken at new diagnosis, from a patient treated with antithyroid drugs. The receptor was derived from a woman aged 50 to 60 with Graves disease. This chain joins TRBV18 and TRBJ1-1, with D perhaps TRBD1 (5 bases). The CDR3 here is CASSPARDGMNTEAFF. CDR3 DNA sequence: TGTGCCAGCTCACCTGCCAGGGATGGGATGAACACTGAAGCTTTCTTT. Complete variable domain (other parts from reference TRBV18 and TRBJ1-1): NAGVMQNPRHLVRRRGQEARLRCSPMKGHSHVYWYRQLPEEGLKFMVYLQKENIIDESGMPKERFSAEFPKEGPSILRIQQVVRGDSAAYFCASSPARDGMNTEAFFGQGTRLTVV.